Below are 27 T cell receptor beta chains sequenced from a single sample in a study of T-cell memory formation after mild COVID-19. TCRdb independently ran MiXCR on the 5' RACE reads; one entry per CDR3 protein. The sample lists about 310,000 distinct CDR3 sequences, just under 20% seen once, with over 20% in the top ten. Source material: PBMCs or a T cell subset sorted from them (not recorded which). All receptors come from a man aged 18 to 35 who had mild COVID-19 (a few samples of this study predate the infection). Cell type and time point are not known.

This clonotype was counted between two and nine times. The V and J genes are TRBV28 and TRBJ2-2; 11 bases match TRBD1. The J segment lost 4 bases and the V segment lost 9 bases, leaving 4 bases of the junction unmatched. This CDR3 contains 14 residues. Germline V gene lookup returns CDR1 MDHEN and CDR2 SYDVKM. Here the CDR3 DNA reads TGTGCCAGTGGGGACAGGGGGGCCACCGGGGAGCTGTTTTTT. Its protein product is CASGDRGATGELFF.

This clonotype was seen more than once but under ten times. The chain employs TRBV5-1 and TRBJ1-1, with D maybe TRBD1 (6 bases). Per germline, CDR1 SGHRS and CDR2 YFSETQ. V was pared by 2 bases and J by 2 bases, with 10 bases between. CDR3 size: 14 residues. The CDR3 spells CASSLGGTNTEAFF. CDR3 sequence (DNA): TGCGCCAGCAGCTTAGGGGGGACTAACACTGAAGCTTTCTTT.

The V and J genes are TRBV7-9 and TRBJ2-2; no clear D gene. Germline CDR1 reads SEHNR; CDR2 reads FQNEAQ (reference sequence). The V gene lost 7 bases and the J gene lost 6 bases, with 18 bases spanning the gap. The CDR3 length is 15 residues. Written as DNA, the CDR3 is TGTGCCAGCAACGGCTACGGACGGATAGCCGGGGAGCTGTTTTTT. Its translation is CASNGYGRIAGELFF. The complete variable domain, with remaining parts taken from reference TRBV7-9 and TRBJ2-2, reads DTGVSQNPRHKITKRGQNVTFRCDPISEHNRLYWYRQTLGQGPEFLTYFQNEAQLEKSRLLSDRFSAERPKGSFSTLEIQRTEQGDSAMYLCASNGYGRIAGELFFGEGSRLTVL.

The J gene is TRBJ2-5, the V gene TRBV24-1; 13 nucleotides align to TRBD2. The CDR3 length is 16 residues. Germline V lookup: CDR1 KGHDR, CDR2 SFDVKD. V lost 7 bases, J lost 7 bases, and 11 bases stayed unmatched. The CDR3 here is CATSPSTSGGYATQYF. The CDR3 DNA sequence: TGTGCCACCAGCCCTTCGACTAGCGGGGGGTACGCGACCCAGTACTTC.

V usage is TRBV7-9 and J usage is TRBJ1-2; D call uncertain. Per the germline V gene, CDR1 is SEHNR and CDR2 is FQNEAQ (reference sequence). Deletions cut 5 bases from V and 8 bases from J, with 21 bases between. The CDR3 sequence is 15 residues long. This chain's CDR3 is CASSGPRGPRKGYTF. CDR3 nucleotide sequence: TGTGCCAGCAGCGGCCCCCGAGGACCACGCAAGGGCTACACCTTC.

In its sample, this clonotype was seen a few times. The chain's CDR3 is CASSHPGRSSGNTIYF. As DNA, the CDR3 is TGTGCCAGCAGCCACCCCGGCCGCAGCTCTGGAAACACCATATATTTT. This rearrangement joins TRBV3-1 to TRBJ1-3; D remains ambiguous. The CDR3 consists of 16 residues. V gave up 3 bases and J gave up 0 bases, with 12 bases separating them. The germline CDR1 and CDR2 sequences are LGHDT and YNNKEL (reference sequence).

This chain joins TRBV5-1 and TRBJ2-5; 8 nucleotides match TRBD1. CDR1 and CDR2 from the germline V gene are SGHRS and YFSETQ. The CDR3 is 14 residues long. The V and J ends lost 4 bases and 1 base, in that order; junction bases with no gene match: 3. CDR3 sequence reads: CASSQQGAQETQYF. The CDR3 DNA sequence: TGCGCCAGCAGCCAGCAGGGGGCCCAAGAGACCCAGTACTTC.

CDR3 region: CSARGFTEAFF. Written as DNA, the CDR3 is TGCAGTGCTCGGGGCTTTACTGAAGCTTTCTTT. The genes are TRBV20-1 and TRBJ1-1; D possibly corresponds to TRBD1 (5 bases). CDR1 and CDR2 from the germline V gene are DFQATT and SNEGSKA (reference sequence). This CDR3 contains 11 residues. Trimming removed 5 bases from V and 5 bases from J, with 9 bases in between.

The gene calls are TRBV6-1 and TRBJ2-2; TRBD2 aligns across 7 bases. Trimming at V came to 9 bases and at J to 3 bases, leaving 16 bases not matched to a gene. This CDR3 contains 17 residues. Germline-derived CDR1 and CDR2 are MNHNS and SASEGT. The chain's CDR3 is CASRLALDWAHTGELFF. The CDR3 nucleotides are TGTGCCAGTCGACTAGCCTTAGATTGGGCCCACACCGGGGAGCTGTTTTTT.

Many counts were recorded for this clonotype. The chain recombines TRBV12-3 or TRBV12-4 with TRBJ2-2, with 8 nucleotides matching TRBD2. The CDR3 has 14 amino acids. The V and J ends lost 7 bases and 3 bases, in that order; junction bases with no gene match: 4. CDR3 amino acids: CASTSGGYTGELFF. The CDR3, as DNA: TGTGCCAGCACTTCGGGGGGGTACACCGGGGAGCTGTTTTTT.

The chain employs TRBV6-2 or TRBV6-3 and TRBJ2-7; tentatively, D is TRBD1 (6 bases). CDR1 and CDR2 from the germline V gene are MNHEY and SVGEGT. The V end lost 6 bases, the J end lost 0 bases, and 15 bases lay between the germline ends. There are 15 residues in the CDR3. CDR3 sequence: CASRLHRESSYEQYV. DNA for the CDR3: TGTGCCAGCAGATTACACAGGGAGAGCTCCTACGAGCAGTACGTC.

The chain employs TRBV4-1 and TRBJ2-7; the match to TRBD2 covers 11 bases. Germline V CDR1 and CDR2: MGHRA, YSYEKL. Germline trimming cut 4 bases from V and 0 bases from J; bases unmatched to any gene: 11. This CDR3 is built from 18 residues. The DNA of the CDR3 is TGCGCCAGCAGCCCCCGTTCTAGCGGGGGGCCTAGCTCCTACGAGCAGTACTTC. Its protein is CASSPRSSGGPSSYEQYF.

The V call is TRBV2, the J call TRBJ1-5; 9 positions match TRBD1. Germline CDR1 reads SNHLY; CDR2 reads FYNNEI. Germline trimming cut 4 bases from V and 6 bases from J; bases unmatched to any gene: 7. The CDR3 is made up of 15 amino acids. CDR3: CASSGTGGPGQPQHF. The DNA for the CDR3 is TGTGCCAGCAGTGGAACAGGGGGCCCGGGTCAGCCCCAGCATTTT.

This clonotype has just a few counts. The gene calls are TRBV2 and TRBJ1-6, with D possibly matching TRBD1 (6 bases). The CDR3 runs 13 residues. Trimming pared 6 bases from V and 10 bases from J, leaving 13 bases between. CDR1 SNHLY and CDR2 FYNNEI come from the germline V gene. CDR3 in amino acids: CASSPTGRSPLHF. The CDR3 DNA follows: TGTGCCAGCAGCCCCACAGGGCGCTCACCCCTCCACTTT.

The gene calls are TRBV6-5 and TRBJ2-3, with D possibly called TRBD1 or TRBD2 (6 bases each). Germline CDR1 and CDR2: MNHEY and SVGAGI. The CDR3 has 12 amino acids. The germline V and J ends were trimmed by 7 bases and 4 bases, with 9 bases remaining between them. CDR3: CASKGGPDTQYF. CDR3 nucleotides: TGTGCCAGCAAAGGGGGGCCAGATACGCAGTATTTT.

The V gene is TRBV6-6, the J gene TRBJ2-2; D tentatively fits TRBD1 or TRBD2 (5 bases each). Germline lookup yields CDR1 MNHNY and CDR2 SVGAGI (reference sequence). The CDR3 consists of 13 residues. Deletions cut 7 bases from V and 3 bases from J, with 9 bases between. CDR3: CASKEGHTGELFF. The CDR3 DNA reads TGTGCCAGCAAAGAGGGGCACACCGGGGAGCTGTTTTTT.

The V gene is TRBV5-1, the J gene TRBJ2-7, with 7 nucleotides matching TRBD2. Germline lookup yields CDR1 SGHRS and CDR2 YFSETQ. CDR3 length: 14 residues. V shed 3 bases and J 2 bases; nucleotides not matched to a gene: 5. This chain's CDR3 is CASSWTGGTYEQYF. The CDR3 DNA is TGCGCCAGCAGCTGGACGGGGGGTACCTACGAGCAGTACTTC.

Only a few counts were recorded for this clonotype. The V and J genes are TRBV5-1 and TRBJ2-3; the D gene is possibly TRBD1 (7 bases). The CDR3 loop spans 16 amino acids. V lost 5 bases to trimming and J lost 0 bases, with 16 bases between them. CDR1 is SGHRS and CDR2 is YFSETQ in the germline V gene. CDR3 coding DNA: TGCGCCAGCAGTAAAACAGGGGACTCTAGCACAGATACGCAGTATTTT. Protein sequence: CASSKTGDSSTDTQYF. The entire variable domain, with the rest obtained from reference TRBV5-1 and TRBJ2-3, is as follows: KAGVTQTPRYLIKTRGQQVTLSCSPISGHRSVSWYQQTPGQGLQFLFEYFSETQRNKGNFPGRFSGRQFSNSRSEMNVSTLELGDSALYLCASSKTGDSSTDTQYFGPGTRLTVL.

The V call is TRBV9, the J call TRBJ2-1; D unresolved. The CDR3 is 17 residues long. Germline V lookup: CDR1 SGDLS, CDR2 YYNGEE. The germline V and J ends were trimmed by 4 bases and 1 base, with 18 bases remaining between them. The CDR3 here is CASSLSIDSQSYNEQFF. CDR3 sequence (DNA): TGTGCCAGCAGCCTCTCCATCGATAGTCAATCCTACAATGAGCAGTTCTTC.

In its sample, this clonotype was seen a few times. This chain joins TRBV29-1 and TRBJ2-7; possibly TRBD2 for D (6 bases). The CDR3 length is 13 residues. Trimming cost V 5 bases and J 7 bases, with 18 bases left between them. The germline CDR1 and CDR2 sequences are SQVTM and ANQGSEA. CDR3 amino acids: CSVLDLRSGEQYF. CDR3 bases: TGCAGCGTTCTTGACCTTAGGAGCGGGGAGCAGTACTTC.

J is TRBJ1-1 and V is TRBV28, with 8 bases fitting TRBD1. There are 15 residues in the CDR3. Germline V gives CDR1 MDHEN, CDR2 SYDVKM. V lost 8 bases, J lost 3 bases, and 11 bases stayed unmatched. The CDR3 nucleotides are TGTGCCAGCTCTCCAGGGGGCAGACGGGACACTGAAGCTTTCTTT. Protein: CASSPGGRRDTEAFF.

Note on this clonotype: Just one base apart from a much larger clone, this may be a read error. The chain carries TRBV7-9 and TRBJ2-5; 7 nucleotides align to TRBD1. This CDR3 spans 13 amino acids. V lost 7 bases and J lost 5; bases outside the gene matches: 7. The germline gives CDR1 SEHNR, CDR2 FQNEAQ (reference sequence). The CDR3 region is CASISRGPETQYF. The DNA for the CDR3 is TGTGCCAGCATCTCAAGGGGGCCGGAGACCCAGTACTTC.

The table lists this clonotype with a few counts. This chain links TRBV6-5 with TRBJ2-1; D perhaps matches TRBD2 (5 bases). V lost 5 bases and J 7 bases, leaving 15 bases between the germline ends. Germline values: CDR1 MNHEY, CDR2 SVGAGI. The CDR3 length is 14 residues. The CDR3 DNA sequence: TGTGCCAGCAGTCAAAGAGGGTTCACGAATGAGCAGTTCTTC. Encoded protein: CASSQRGFTNEQFF.

This clonotype has a handful of counts. The gene calls are TRBV7-9 and TRBJ1-1; 7 nucleotides align to TRBD1. The V gene's germline CDR1 is SEHNR and CDR2 FQNEAQ (reference sequence). The V and J ends lost 6 bases and 5 bases, in that order; junction bases with no gene match: 9. This CDR3 contains 14 residues. This CDR3 reads CASRPGSRGTEAFF. The CDR3 bases are TGTGCCAGCAGACCCGGGTCCAGGGGGACTGAAGCTTTCTTT.

Here the CDR3 reads CASVLYRATGFNTEAFF. Written as DNA, the CDR3 is TGTGCCAGCGTCTTATACCGGGCCACTGGGTTCAACACTGAAGCTTTCTTT. V gene TRBV6-7 combines with J gene TRBJ1-1; D not resolved. TRBV6-7 counts as an open reading frame of uncertain function. There are 17 residues in the CDR3. Trimming cost V 8 bases and J 2 bases, with 24 bases left between them.

This clonotype was detected only a few times. V is TRBV10-3 and J is TRBJ2-2; D tentatively fits TRBD1 or TRBD2 (5 bases each). Germline CDR1 reads ENHRY; CDR2 reads SYGVKD. The CDR3 is 18 residues long. V dropped 0 bases and J dropped 6 bases, with 20 bases sitting between them. In nucleotides, the CDR3 is TGTGCCATCAGTGAGTCGACTTCCGCAGGGCCGGGGTCCGGGGAGCTGTTTTTT. Translation: CAISESTSAGPGSGELFF.

Many counts were recorded for this clonotype. The chain couples TRBV4-3 to TRBJ2-5; no clear D. The CDR3 consists of 14 residues. Deletions cut 0 bases from V and 1 base from J, with 6 bases between. Germline loops: CDR1 LGHNA, CDR2 YSLEER. CDR3 protein: CASSQDGRQETQYF. CDR3 nucleotide sequence: TGCGCCAGCAGCCAAGATGGACGCCAAGAGACCCAGTACTTC.